The rows below give T cell receptor beta chains drawn from one sample of a study of identical twins. One entry per CDR3 protein, called by TCRdb with MiXCR from the 5' RACE reads. This table holds about 520,000 distinct CDR3 sequences, under 25% found once. The same sample was also used in a study of T cells expressing NK-cell markers.

Material: CD4+ T cells sorted from blood. The receptors here all came from a woman aged 18-29 years in good health. The CDR3 runs from the conserved cysteine through the conserved F or W. Each record gives: V gene, J gene, D gene, clone size, CDR3 DNA, CDR3 protein. D genes are given only for firm matches. Only part of the rows carry a size: once, few, many, or a class if the clone is expanded.

v_gene: TRBV10-3
j_gene: TRBJ1-1
d_gene: -
abundance: few
CDR3nt: TGTGCCATTAGGGCCGCAGGGACAAGGGGGGAAAGCACTGAAGCTTTCTTT
CDR3aa: CAIRAAGTRGESTEAFF

v_gene: TRBV20-1
j_gene: TRBJ1-6
d_gene: -
abundance: few
CDR3nt: TGCAGTGCAAGAACAGAGAGCTCCTATAATTCACCCCTCCACTTT
CDR3aa: CSARTESSYNSPLHF

v_gene: TRBV5-1
j_gene: TRBJ2-5
d_gene: TRBD2
abundance: -
CDR3nt: TGCGCCAGCAGCCGGGGACTAGCGGGGTTGGAGACCCAGTACTTC
CDR3aa: CASSRGLAGLETQYF

v_gene: TRBV5-1
j_gene: TRBJ1-1
d_gene: TRBD1
abundance: few
CDR3nt: TGCGCCAGCAGCAGAGGGACAGGACGCGACACTGAAGCTTTCTTT
CDR3aa: CASSRGTGRDTEAFF

v_gene: TRBV7-9
j_gene: TRBJ2-1
d_gene: TRBD1
abundance: -
CDR3nt: TGTGCCAGCAGCTCCCGGGACAGGGTCGGGCAGTTCTTC
CDR3aa: CASSSRDRVGQFF

v_gene: TRBV10-3
j_gene: TRBJ2-3
d_gene: -
abundance: many
CDR3nt: TGTGCCATCAGTGACCTACTTAGGAGCACAGATACGCAGTATTTT
CDR3aa: CAISDLLRSTDTQYF

v_gene: TRBV7-2
j_gene: TRBJ1-2
d_gene: -
abundance: many
CDR3nt: TGTGCCACCCCGGCGGGGGGGGTCGACCTTTATGGCTACACCTTC
CDR3aa: CATPAGGVDLYGYTF

v_gene: TRBV3-1
j_gene: TRBJ1-2
d_gene: -
abundance: -
CDR3nt: TGTGCCAGCAGCCAACACCGGGAAGTTGGCTACACCTTC
CDR3aa: CASSQHREVGYTF

v_gene: TRBV5-4
j_gene: TRBJ2-1
d_gene: TRBD2
abundance: few
CDR3nt: TGTGCCAGCAGCCGGTTAGCGGGGAACAGCTACAATGAGCAGTTCTTC
CDR3aa: CASSRLAGNSYNEQFF

v_gene: TRBV25-1
j_gene: TRBJ2-1
d_gene: -
abundance: -
CDR3nt: TGTGCCAGCAGTGAATCTTTTTATGAGCAGTTCTTC
CDR3aa: CASSESFYEQFF

v_gene: TRBV20-1
j_gene: TRBJ2-5
d_gene: -
abundance: few
CDR3nt: TGCAGTGCTAGACTACGCCTGTACCAAGAGACCCAGTACTTC
CDR3aa: CSARLRLYQETQYF

v_gene: TRBV9
j_gene: TRBJ2-5
d_gene: -
abundance: -
CDR3nt: TGTGCCAGCAGCGTATCTCCGCAGGGGCCCCAGACCCAGTACTTC
CDR3aa: CASSVSPQGPQTQYF

v_gene: TRBV12-3/TRBV12-4
j_gene: TRBJ2-5
d_gene: TRBD2
abundance: -
CDR3nt: TGTGCCAGCAGTCCCGGGACTAGCGCAAACCAAGAGACCCAGTACTTC
CDR3aa: CASSPGTSANQETQYF

v_gene: TRBV18
j_gene: TRBJ2-1
d_gene: TRBD2
abundance: -
CDR3nt: TGTGCCAGCTCACCCCTCCGACTAGCGGGAGAGGATGAGCAGTTCTTC
CDR3aa: CASSPLRLAGEDEQFF

v_gene: TRBV10-3
j_gene: TRBJ2-1
d_gene: -
abundance: many
CDR3nt: TGTGCCGCCCAGCACAGGGAGAAATACAATGAGCAGTTCTTC
CDR3aa: CAAQHREKYNEQFF

v_gene: TRBV15
j_gene: TRBJ2-7
d_gene: -
abundance: many
CDR3nt: TGTGCCACCAGCAGAGAGGGGAGCTACGAGCAGTACTTC
CDR3aa: CATSREGSYEQYF